A selection of T cell receptor beta chains follows, all from one sample in a study of blood T cell repertoires in COVID-19. Assay used: immunoSEQ multiplex PCR; TCRdb lists only in-frame clones, some missing. Found here are about 330,000 clones, 70% to 90% of them singletons; the top ten hold approximately 4%. Material for sequencing was peripheral blood. These receptors were collected from a woman between 45 and 65 years old with active or convalescent COVID-19. Each CDR3 is given with its conserved first and last residue. The order of the fields is clone size, J gene, V gene, D gene, CDR3 protein, CDR3 DNA. The D gene is left open where the match is weak. Size is stated for part of the rows, as once, few or many counts, or as a class when the clone is expanded.

. | TRBJ2-6 | TRBV30 | . | CAWSVGGSGVLTF | TGTGCCTGGAGTGTGGGGGGATCTGGCGTCCTGACTTTC
. | TRBJ1-1 | TRBV6-2/TRBV6-3 | TRBD1 | CASSPHFGQAKNTEAFF | TGTGCCAGCAGCCCTCATTTCGGACAGGCTAAGAACACTGAAGCTTTCTTT
once | TRBJ1-4 | TRBV19 | TRBD1 | CASSKSRDRGRGEKLFF | TGTGCCAGTAGTAAGTCCCGGGACAGGGGGCGCGGTGAAAAACTGTTTTTT
. | TRBJ2-1 | TRBV6-2/TRBV6-3 | TRBD2 | CASSYVLAGGPNEQFF | TGTGCCAGCAGTTACGTCCTAGCGGGAGGGCCCAATGAGCAGTTCTTC
. | TRBJ2-3 | TRBV30 | TRBD2 | CAWQREGSTDTQYF | TGTGCCTGGCAGCGGGAGGGCAGCACAGATACGCAGTATTTT
. | TRBJ2-2 | TRBV19 | TRBD2 | CASRSPSGRYNGELFF | TGTGCCAGTAGATCCCCGAGCGGGAGGTATAACGGGGAGCTGTTTTTT
. | TRBJ1-3 | TRBV4-1 | . | CASSQEGGSHSGNTIYF | TGCGCCAGCAGCCAAGAAGGAGGCAGCCACTCTGGAAACACCATATATTTT
. | TRBJ1-6 | TRBV19 | . | CASSIDRGPNSPLHF | TGTGCCAGTAGTATAGATCGGGGTCCGAATTCACCCCTCCACTTT
once | TRBJ1-4 | TRBV6-1 | . | CASSEKTDLKEKLFF | TGTGCCAGCAGTGAAAAGACAGACCTCAAAGAAAAACTGTTTTTT
. | TRBJ1-3 | TRBV28 | . | CVTQSGNTIYF | TGTGTAACTCAATCTGGAAACACCATATATTTT
. | TRBJ1-1 | TRBV3-1/TRBV3-2 | . | CASSQALNTEAFF | TGTGCCAGCAGCCAAGCCTTAAACACTGAAGCTTTCTTT
. | TRBJ1-1 | TRBV7-9 | . | CASSSNRQSNTEAFF | TGTGCCAGCAGCTCGAACCGACAGAGTAACACTGAAGCTTTCTTT
. | TRBJ2-1 | TRBV3-1/TRBV3-2 | TRBD2 | CASSSRTSGTYNEQFF | TGTGCCAGCAGTTCCAGGACTAGCGGGACCTACAATGAGCAGTTCTTC
. | TRBJ1-3 | TRBV28 | . | CASSPHGGAKGNTIYF | TGTGCCAGCAGTCCCCACGGTGGGGCGAAGGGAAACACCATATATTTT
. | TRBJ1-2 | TRBV9 | TRBD1 | CASSSTGQGVYGYTF | TGTGCCAGCAGCTCAACGGGACAGGGAGTCTATGGCTACACCTTC
. | TRBJ1-6 | TRBV28 | . | CASLPSWEVGSYNSPLHF | TGTGCCAGCCTCCCGTCGTGGGAGGTGGGATCCTATAATTCACCCCTCCACTTT
. | TRBJ2-3 | TRBV7-2 | . | CASSFSGADTQYF | TGTGCCAGCAGCTTTTCAGGGGCGGATACGCAGTATTTT
once | TRBJ1-1 | TRBV20-1 | . | CSAPAANLAFF | TGCAGTGCCCCGGCGGCCAATTTAGCTTTCTTT
few | TRBJ2-7 | TRBV4-2 | . | CASSQYTGSYEQYF | TGTGCCAGCAGCCAATATACTGGCTCCTACGAGCAGTACTTC
. | TRBJ2-2 | TRBV7-9 | . | CASSLGGENTGELFF | TGTGCCAGCAGCTTAGGCGGGGAAAACACCGGGGAGCTGTTTTTT
. | TRBJ1-1 | TRBV5-5 | . | CASSFDGGRGWEAFF | TGTGCCAGCAGCTTTGATGGGGGCCGTGGGTGGGAAGCTTTCTTT
once | TRBJ2-7 | TRBV11-2 | . | CASSFSPSEESENQYF | TGTGCCAGCAGCTTCAGCCCCTCCGAGGAGTCGGAAAACCAGTACTTC
few | TRBJ1-5 | TRBV6-5 | TRBD1 | CASRRQGWQPQHF | TGTGCCAGCAGGCGACAGGGGTGGCAGCCCCAGCATTTT
. | TRBJ1-1 | TRBV12-5 | TRBD1 | CASGPDTRGAFF | TGTGCTAGTGGTCCGGACACCAGGGGGGCTTTCTTT
. | TRBJ1-2 | TRBV25-1 | . | CASSGGRRNYGYTF | TGTGCCAGCAGTGGGGGCAGACGCAACTATGGCTACACCTTC
. | TRBJ1-1 | TRBV7-6 | TRBD1 | CVSFQGGFVNTEAFF | TGTGTCTCATTCCAGGGGGGATTTGTGAACACTGAAGCTTTCTTT
. | TRBJ1-1 | TRBV18 | . | CASSPIRGRGAEAFF | TGTGCCAGCTCACCAATCAGGGGTCGAGGGGCTGAAGCTTTCTTT
. | TRBJ1-5 | TRBV19 | . | CASSYEASNQPQHF | TGTGCCAGTAGCTACGAAGCGAGCAATCAGCCCCAGCATTTT
. | TRBJ2-1 | TRBV3-1/TRBV3-2 | . | CASTRPPYNEQFF | TGTGCCAGCACCCGTCCTCCTTACAATGAGCAGTTCTTC
. | TRBJ2-1 | TRBV5-1 | TRBD2 | CASGYSGRASNEQFF | TGCGCCAGCGGTTATAGCGGGAGGGCCTCCAATGAGCAGTTCTTC
. | TRBJ2-1 | TRBV18 | . | CASSPQQGGLDEQFF | TGTGCCAGCTCACCACAGCAGGGGGGACTCGATGAGCAGTTCTTC
once | TRBJ1-5 | TRBV6-5 | . | CASSYAPLSRGPQHF | TGTGCCAGCAGTTACGCACCTTTATCCCGGGGGCCCCAGCATTTT
. | TRBJ1-1 | TRBV28 | . | CASSSPGQLNTEAFF | TGTGCCAGCAGTTCCCCCGGACAGTTGAACACTGAAGCTTTCTTT
. | TRBJ1-2 | TRBV7-2 | TRBD1 | CASSLDRGYGYTF | TGTGCCAGCAGCTTGGACAGGGGATATGGCTACACCTTC
. | TRBJ1-2 | TRBV11-2 | . | CASSLHMGGNYGYTF | TGTGCCAGCAGCCTTCATATGGGGGGGAACTATGGCTACACCTTC
. | TRBJ2-4 | TRBV30 | . | CAWGGRDKNIQYF | TGTGCCTGGGGGGGGCGAGATAAAAACATTCAGTACTTC
. | TRBJ2-3 | TRBV25-1 | TRBD1 | CASDTSQGPSTDTQYF | TGTGCCAGCGACACCTCACAGGGGCCAAGCACAGATACGCAGTATTTT
. | TRBJ2-7 | TRBV27 | TRBD2 | CARMPRAGGGSGSYEQYF | TGTGCCCGCATGCCGCGGGCGGGGGGGGGTTCGGGTTCCTACGAGCAGTACTTC
. | TRBJ2-2 | TRBV5-1 | TRBD1 | CASKPGTGGFTGELFF | TGCGCCAGCAAACCTGGGACAGGGGGTTTTACCGGGGAGCTGTTTTTT
. | TRBJ1-1 | TRBV16 | TRBD1 | CASSPRQGVGTEAFF | TGTGCCAGCAGCCCTCGACAGGGGGTAGGGACTGAAGCTTTCTTT